This entry lists 5 T cell receptor beta chains sequenced from one sample in a study of patients and donors after allogeneic stem cell transplantation (dated by TCRdb to the early 2020s). The library was prepared using RT-PCR. Sequenced on a NextSeq 550. Using fastp at Q25 and MiXCR, TCRdb reprocessed the public reads and kept productive beta chains. Entries are consolidated by CDR3 protein sequence, retaining the most common genes and DNA. The sample records approximately 410,000 distinct CDR3 sequences, 16% of which are singletons. The ten largest clones add up to less than 8.5% of the sample. The sequenced material came from blood, either unsorted or a sorted T cell fraction (not recorded which). These receptor sequences come from a human donor who was either an allogeneic HSCT recipient or a stem cell or donor lymphocyte infusion donor (not recorded which). It is not recorded whose cells these are; they may come from a transplant donor.

This clonotype was counted many times. The chain recombines TRBV20-1 with TRBJ2-2, with D perhaps matching TRBD1 or TRBD2 (5 bases each). The CDR3 length is 13 residues. Trimming took 8 bases from V and 2 from J, leaving 12 bases between them. CDR1 and CDR2 from the germline V gene are DFQATT and SNEGSKA (reference sequence). Here the CDR3 DNA reads TGCAGTCACCGGGACCAAAACACCGGGGAGCTGTTTTTT. Translating gives CSHRDQNTGELFF.

V and J are TRBV6-1 and TRBJ2-5, with a possible D match to TRBD1 (6 bases). The CDR3 spans 13 residues. The germline gives CDR1 MNHNS, CDR2 SASEGT. V dropped 7 bases and J dropped 4 bases, with 13 bases sitting between them. The CDR3 DNA follows: TGTGCCAGCACCAGAACAGGGTTAGAGACCCAGTACTTC. It specifies CASTRTGLETQYF.

The rearrangement joins TRBV11-3 to TRBJ2-1; TRBD2 matches 8 bases. The CDR3 contains 15 residues. V shed 4 bases, J shed 8 bases, and the junction held 10 bases outside the gene matches. Germline V gene data show CDR1 as SGHNT and CDR2 as YENEEA. The CDR3 region is CASSSLTGTSDEQFF. The DNA of the CDR3 is TGTGCCAGCAGCTCCCTAACCGGGACTAGTGATGAGCAGTTCTTC.

CDR3 DNA sequence: TGTGCCAGCAGTACAGGGAGGGTTGCAGATACGCAGTATTTT. It translates to CASSTGRVADTQYF. The genes are TRBV11-3 and TRBJ2-3; D is possibly TRBD2 (7 bases). Trimming pared 6 bases from V and 4 bases from J, leaving 14 bases between. Germline loops: CDR1 SGHNT, CDR2 YENEEA. The CDR3 spans 14 residues.

This clonotype was detected only a few times. The V call is TRBV2, the J call TRBJ2-2, with 12 bases fitting TRBD2. CDR3 length equals 15 residues. Germline CDR1 is SNHLY and CDR2 is FYNNEI. With 11 bases clipped from V and 1 base from J, the junction kept 5 bases outside the gene matches. CDR3 sequence reads: CASRTSGMNTGELFF. CDR3 bases: TGTGCCTCCCGGACTAGCGGGATGAACACCGGGGAGCTGTTTTTT.